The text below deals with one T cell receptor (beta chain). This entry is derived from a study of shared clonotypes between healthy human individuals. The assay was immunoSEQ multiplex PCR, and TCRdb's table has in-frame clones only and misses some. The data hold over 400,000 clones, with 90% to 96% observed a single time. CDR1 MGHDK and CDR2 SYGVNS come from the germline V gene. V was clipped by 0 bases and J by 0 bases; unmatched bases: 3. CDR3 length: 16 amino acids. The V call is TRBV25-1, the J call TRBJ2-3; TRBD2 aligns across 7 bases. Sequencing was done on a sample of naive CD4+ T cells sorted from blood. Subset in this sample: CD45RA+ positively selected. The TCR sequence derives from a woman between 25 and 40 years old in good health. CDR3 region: CASSEYSGFSTDTQYF. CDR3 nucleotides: TGTGCCAGCAGTGAATATAGCGGGTTTAGCACAGATACGCAGTATTTT.